These T cell receptor beta chains were read from a single sample in a study of T cell repertoires in cytomegalovirus infection. TCRdb redid the calling of the reads with MiXCR, one entry per CDR3 protein. This sample has more than 300,000 distinct CDR3 sequences, with approximately 30% found just once. Their recognized antigens are unknown. This sample comprised cultured PBMCs, obtained from culture after CMV antigen stimulation. These receptors all come from a human donor in good health (CMV status not recorded). Some clones in this sample may be carry-over from other donors' samples. The CDR3 runs from the conserved cysteine through the conserved F or W. The D gene is left open where the match is weak. Some rows mark clone size as missing; the rest say once, few, many or name a class of expanded clone.

d_gene: -
j_gene: TRBJ2-1
abundance: -
v_gene: TRBV7-6
CDR3aa: CASSLRTLYNEQFF
CDR3nt: TGTGCCAGCAGCTTAAGGACGCTCTACAATGAGCAGTTCTTC

d_gene: -
j_gene: TRBJ1-2
abundance: -
v_gene: TRBV20-1
CDR3aa: CSAPPRGRNYGYTF
CDR3nt: TGCAGTGCCCCCCCCCGGGGACGGAACTATGGCTACACCTTC

d_gene: TRBD1
j_gene: TRBJ2-7
abundance: -
v_gene: TRBV6-2/TRBV6-3
CDR3aa: CASRWTGNDEQYF
CDR3nt: TGTGCCAGCAGGTGGACAGGGAACGACGAGCAGTACTTC

d_gene: -
j_gene: TRBJ1-2
abundance: -
v_gene: TRBV4-2
CDR3aa: CASSQPTSANYGYTF
CDR3nt: TGTGCCAGCAGCCAACCGACCTCAGCGAACTATGGCTACACCTTC

d_gene: -
j_gene: TRBJ2-2
abundance: few
v_gene: TRBV6-2/TRBV6-3
CDR3aa: CASRERSGWNTGELFF
CDR3nt: TGTGCCAGCAGAGAACGTTCAGGGTGGAACACCGGGGAGCTGTTTTTT

d_gene: -
j_gene: TRBJ1-5
abundance: -
v_gene: TRBV27
CDR3aa: CASSTFDGGIYQPQHF
CDR3nt: TGTGCCAGCAGCACCTTCGACGGGGGTATCTATCAGCCCCAGCATTTT

d_gene: TRBD2
j_gene: TRBJ2-7
abundance: many
v_gene: TRBV28
CDR3aa: CASSPAGVSYEQYF
CDR3nt: TGTGCCAGCAGTCCCGCGGGAGTCAGCTACGAGCAGTACTTC

d_gene: -
j_gene: TRBJ1-1
abundance: few
v_gene: TRBV29-1
CDR3aa: CSVAGAGTEAFF
CDR3nt: TGCAGCGTTGCGGGGGCGGGAACTGAAGCTTTCTTT

d_gene: -
j_gene: TRBJ1-2
abundance: few
v_gene: TRBV19
CDR3aa: CASSNLPIGYGYTF
CDR3nt: TGTGCCAGTAGTAACCTTCCGATCGGCTATGGCTACACCTTC

d_gene: -
j_gene: TRBJ1-3
abundance: few
v_gene: TRBV7-2
CDR3aa: CASSSLLRSGSFDTGNTIYF
CDR3nt: TGTGCCAGCAGCTCCCTCCTCAGGTCAGGGAGCTTTGACACTGGAAACACCATATATTTT

d_gene: -
j_gene: TRBJ2-1
abundance: -
v_gene: TRBV19
CDR3aa: CASSLGALVRYNEQFF
CDR3nt: TGTGCCAGTAGCCTCGGTGCCCTAGTTAGGTACAATGAGCAGTTCTTC

d_gene: -
j_gene: TRBJ1-4
abundance: -
v_gene: TRBV28
CDR3aa: CASSLSGVATNEKLFF
CDR3nt: TGTGCCAGCAGTTTATCAGGGGTTGCAACTAATGAAAAACTGTTTTTT

d_gene: -
j_gene: TRBJ2-5
abundance: -
v_gene: TRBV19
CDR3aa: CASSSLFERISETQYF
CDR3nt: TGTGCCAGTAGTAGCCTCTTTGAGAGGATATCGGAGACCCAGTACTTC

d_gene: TRBD1
j_gene: TRBJ2-1
abundance: few
v_gene: TRBV7-2
CDR3aa: CASSETGVHNEQFF
CDR3nt: TGTGCCAGCAGCGAGACAGGGGTCCACAATGAGCAGTTCTTC

d_gene: -
j_gene: TRBJ2-3
abundance: -
v_gene: TRBV7-3
CDR3aa: CASSRPGSLTDTQYF
CDR3nt: TGTGCCAGCAGCCGTCCGGGGAGCCTAACAGATACGCAGTATTTT

d_gene: -
j_gene: TRBJ1-5
abundance: -
v_gene: TRBV24-1
CDR3aa: CATSDPQGASNQPQHF
CDR3nt: TGTGCCACCAGTGACCCTCAGGGTGCTAGCAATCAGCCCCAGCATTTT

d_gene: TRBD2
j_gene: TRBJ2-3
abundance: -
v_gene: TRBV7-2
CDR3aa: CASSLGASGRAEDTQYF
CDR3nt: TGTGCCAGCAGCTTAGGGGCTAGCGGGAGGGCGGAAGATACGCAGTATTTT

d_gene: TRBD2
j_gene: TRBJ2-1
abundance: -
v_gene: TRBV4-3
CDR3aa: CASSKAGGPSNEQFF
CDR3nt: TGCGCCAGCAGCAAAGCGGGAGGGCCCTCCAATGAGCAGTTCTTC

d_gene: TRBD2
j_gene: TRBJ2-7
abundance: -
v_gene: TRBV12-3/TRBV12-4
CDR3aa: CASSSGLAVHSYEQYF
CDR3nt: TGTGCCAGCAGTTCTGGACTAGCGGTACACTCCTACGAGCAGTACTTC

d_gene: -
j_gene: TRBJ1-2
abundance: few
v_gene: TRBV5-4
CDR3aa: CASSPRGGYGYTF
CDR3nt: TGTGCCAGCAGCCCCCGTGGGGGGTACGGCTACACCTTC

d_gene: -
j_gene: TRBJ2-5
abundance: many
v_gene: TRBV7-2
CDR3aa: CASSRQAQETQYF
CDR3nt: TGTGCCAGCAGCCGACAGGCCCAAGAGACCCAGTACTTC

d_gene: -
j_gene: TRBJ1-1
abundance: -
v_gene: TRBV20-1
CDR3aa: CSAFLGHLNTEAFF
CDR3nt: TGCAGTGCTTTTCTTGGACACTTGAACACTGAAGCTTTCTTT

d_gene: -
j_gene: TRBJ2-2
abundance: -
v_gene: TRBV5-4
CDR3aa: CASSLVGRVRDTGELFF
CDR3nt: TGTGCCAGCAGCTTGGTAGGGCGGGTCCGGGACACCGGGGAGCTGTTTTTT

d_gene: -
j_gene: TRBJ2-1
abundance: -
v_gene: TRBV28
CDR3aa: CASSPGHSYNEQFF
CDR3nt: TGTGCCAGCAGCCCCGGACATTCCTACAATGAGCAGTTCTTC

d_gene: TRBD2
j_gene: TRBJ2-1
abundance: few
v_gene: TRBV19
CDR3aa: CASSTPGLAPRGEQFF
CDR3nt: TGTGCCAGTAGTACGCCGGGACTAGCGCCTAGAGGTGAGCAGTTCTTC

d_gene: TRBD2
j_gene: TRBJ2-1
abundance: few
v_gene: TRBV20-1
CDR3aa: CSAYRTSGSYNEQFF
CDR3nt: TGCAGTGCGTACAGAACTAGCGGGAGTTACAATGAGCAGTTCTTC

d_gene: -
j_gene: TRBJ2-7
abundance: -
v_gene: TRBV10-3
CDR3aa: CAIYNASVYEQYF
CDR3nt: TGTGCCATTTATAACGCGTCGGTTTACGAGCAGTACTTC

d_gene: TRBD2
j_gene: TRBJ2-5
abundance: few
v_gene: TRBV12-3/TRBV12-4
CDR3aa: CASSPEGLAGAAQETQYF
CDR3nt: TGTGCCAGCAGTCCCGAGGGACTAGCGGGAGCTGCCCAAGAGACCCAGTACTTC

d_gene: -
j_gene: TRBJ1-2
abundance: few
v_gene: TRBV12-3/TRBV12-4
CDR3aa: CASSDSPLYGYTF
CDR3nt: TGTGCCAGCAGTGACAGCCCTCTCTATGGCTACACCTTC

d_gene: -
j_gene: TRBJ1-4
abundance: -
v_gene: TRBV7-9
CDR3aa: CASSLAPAGDGRNEKLFF
CDR3nt: TGTGCCAGCAGCTTAGCGCCGGCAGGAGATGGGAGAAATGAAAAACTGTTTTTT

d_gene: TRBD1
j_gene: TRBJ1-2
abundance: -
v_gene: TRBV6-2/TRBV6-3
CDR3aa: CASSDRGHGYTF
CDR3nt: TGTGCCAGCAGCGACAGGGGGCACGGCTACACCTTC

d_gene: -
j_gene: TRBJ2-5
abundance: -
v_gene: TRBV4-3
CDR3aa: CASSLSGLIQETQYF
CDR3nt: TGCGCCAGCAGCCTCTCGGGGCTCATCCAAGAGACCCAGTACTTC

d_gene: TRBD1
j_gene: TRBJ1-1
abundance: -
v_gene: TRBV19
CDR3aa: CATGQGWDTEAFF
CDR3nt: TGTGCCACCGGACAGGGGTGGGACACTGAAGCTTTCTTT

d_gene: -
j_gene: TRBJ2-2
abundance: -
v_gene: TRBV5-1
CDR3aa: CASREEPNTGELFF
CDR3nt: TGCGCCAGCAGAGAGGAGCCGAACACCGGGGAGCTGTTTTTT

d_gene: TRBD1
j_gene: TRBJ2-3
abundance: once
v_gene: TRBV28
CDR3aa: CASTGQGARTDTQYF
CDR3nt: TGTGCCAGCACGGGACAGGGGGCGCGTACAGATACGCAGTATTTT

d_gene: -
j_gene: TRBJ1-1
abundance: -
v_gene: TRBV24-1
CDR3aa: CATSMGRGAFF
CDR3nt: TGTGCCACCAGTATGGGACGAGGAGCTTTCTTT

d_gene: -
j_gene: TRBJ2-1
abundance: many
v_gene: TRBV7-2
CDR3aa: CATGRHNEQFF
CDR3nt: TGTGCCACGGGGCGGCACAATGAGCAGTTCTTC

d_gene: -
j_gene: TRBJ1-2
abundance: few
v_gene: TRBV27
CDR3aa: CASKRGNYYGYTF
CDR3nt: TGTGCCAGCAAACGGGGAAACTACTATGGCTACACCTTC

d_gene: TRBD1
j_gene: TRBJ1-5
abundance: -
v_gene: TRBV29-1
CDR3aa: CSVQYRDRENQPQHF
CDR3nt: TGCAGCGTTCAATACCGGGACAGGGAAAATCAGCCCCAGCATTTT

d_gene: TRBD1
j_gene: TRBJ1-4
abundance: -
v_gene: TRBV12-3/TRBV12-4
CDR3aa: CASSLGDREGEKLFF
CDR3nt: TGTGCCAGCAGTTTAGGGGACAGGGAAGGTGAAAAACTGTTTTTT